Listed below are T cell receptor beta chains from one sample, sequenced in a study of T cell responses to AZD1222 COVID-19 vaccine. The repertoire was sequenced with immunoSEQ multiplex PCR; TCRdb's copy has only in-frame clones and lacks some. Here the sample spans about 140,000 clones, 90% being singletons. The specimen was peripheral blood, collected on day 0 of AZD1222 vaccination. These receptors were obtained from an adult in good health. Both conserved end residues are part of each CDR3. A D gene is named only where the DNA matches it firmly. Clone size is shown for a subset of rows, as once, few, many or a class of expanded clone.

abundance: .; v_gene: TRBV7-9; d_gene: .; j_gene: TRBJ1-1; CDR3nt: TGTGCCAGCAGCACCACAGGGTTGAACACTGAAGCTTTCTTT; CDR3aa: CASSTTGLNTEAFF
abundance: .; v_gene: TRBV9; d_gene: .; j_gene: TRBJ1-1; CDR3nt: TGTGCCAGCAGCGTACGAATATTAGGTCCAGGGTGGGGGAACACTGAAGCTTTCTTT; CDR3aa: CASSVRILGPGWGNTEAFF
abundance: .; v_gene: TRBV6-2/TRBV6-3; d_gene: TRBD1; j_gene: TRBJ1-5; CDR3nt: TGTGCCAGCAGCTATCCCGGGGACAGGGGGCCCTTTCAGCCCCAGCATTTT; CDR3aa: CASSYPGDRGPFQPQHF
abundance: .; v_gene: TRBV4-2; d_gene: .; j_gene: TRBJ2-1; CDR3nt: TGTGCCAGCAGCCAAGATTCGTGGGAGCGAGAGCAGTTCTTC; CDR3aa: CASSQDSWEREQFF
abundance: .; v_gene: TRBV3-1/TRBV3-2; d_gene: .; j_gene: TRBJ1-4; CDR3nt: TGTGCCAGCAGCCAAAGGGTTGGGGCGTCAAATGAAAAACTGTTTTTT; CDR3aa: CASSQRVGASNEKLFF
abundance: .; v_gene: TRBV19; d_gene: TRBD1; j_gene: TRBJ2-6; CDR3nt: TGTGCCAGTAGTACAGGGGGCGCGGCTGGGGCCAACGTCCTGACTTTC; CDR3aa: CASSTGGAAGANVLTF
abundance: .; v_gene: TRBV6-4; d_gene: .; j_gene: TRBJ2-2; CDR3nt: TGTGCCAGTCGACGGGACGCGAACACCGGGGAGCTGTTTTTT; CDR3aa: CASRRDANTGELFF
abundance: .; v_gene: TRBV9; d_gene: .; j_gene: TRBJ2-2; CDR3nt: TGTGCCAGCAGCGTAGGGGCGCGGGACACCGGGGAGCTGTTTTTT; CDR3aa: CASSVGARDTGELFF
abundance: .; v_gene: TRBV12-3/TRBV12-4; d_gene: .; j_gene: TRBJ1-3; CDR3nt: TGTGCCAGCAGTTTCGACGGAAACACCATATATTTT; CDR3aa: CASSFDGNTIYF
abundance: .; v_gene: TRBV4-3; d_gene: TRBD1; j_gene: TRBJ1-2; CDR3nt: TGCGCCAGCAGCCACGTTGACAGGGAAGGCTACACCTTC; CDR3aa: CASSHVDREGYTF
abundance: .; v_gene: TRBV7-3; d_gene: TRBD2; j_gene: TRBJ2-3; CDR3nt: TGTGCCAGCAGCCCGGGACTAGCGGGGACCACAGATACGCAGTATTTT; CDR3aa: CASSPGLAGTTDTQYF
abundance: .; v_gene: TRBV4-1; d_gene: .; j_gene: TRBJ2-2; CDR3nt: TGCGCCAGCACGTCACAGGGACTGAACACCGGGGAGCTGTTTTTT; CDR3aa: CASTSQGLNTGELFF
abundance: .; v_gene: TRBV4-1; d_gene: TRBD2; j_gene: TRBJ2-1; CDR3nt: TGCGCCAGCAGCCAATTTTGGAGCGGGGGGGCAACCTACAATGAGCAGTTCTTC; CDR3aa: CASSQFWSGGATYNEQFF
abundance: .; v_gene: TRBV7-8; d_gene: .; j_gene: TRBJ1-1; CDR3nt: TGTGCCAGCAGCTTAGCTAACCGGATGAACACTGAAGCTTTCTTT; CDR3aa: CASSLANRMNTEAFF
abundance: .; v_gene: TRBV19; d_gene: TRBD1; j_gene: TRBJ2-1; CDR3nt: TGTGCCAGTATGGGATCGGGACAGATATACAATGAGCAGTTCTTC; CDR3aa: CASMGSGQIYNEQFF
abundance: .; v_gene: TRBV11-3; d_gene: .; j_gene: TRBJ2-1; CDR3nt: TGTGCCAGCAGCTTAGCCCCGATAGGCAATGAGCAGTTCTTC; CDR3aa: CASSLAPIGNEQFF
abundance: .; v_gene: TRBV5-8; d_gene: .; j_gene: TRBJ2-3; CDR3nt: TGTGCCAGCAGCCCCGACAGGCGCCTCGCCCGCACAGATACGCAGTATTTT; CDR3aa: CASSPDRRLARTDTQYF
abundance: .; v_gene: TRBV6-5; d_gene: TRBD1; j_gene: TRBJ2-3; CDR3nt: TGTGCCAGCAGTTACTCGTCGGCAGGGGGAAGGGATACGCAGTATTTT; CDR3aa: CASSYSSAGGRDTQYF
abundance: .; v_gene: TRBV1; d_gene: .; j_gene: TRBJ1-5; CDR3nt: TGCACCAGCAGCCGTCCCAATTCTGGGGAAAACAATCAGCCCCAGCATTTT; CDR3aa: CTSSRPNSGENNQPQHF
abundance: few; v_gene: TRBV6-2/TRBV6-3; d_gene: .; j_gene: TRBJ1-5; CDR3nt: TGTGCCAGCAGTTCTAAAAGAGCGCAGCCCCAGCATTTT; CDR3aa: CASSSKRAQPQHF
abundance: once; v_gene: TRBV19; d_gene: .; j_gene: TRBJ1-2; CDR3nt: TGTGCCAGTAGTATAGTAGGCGGAATCTATGGCTACACCTTC; CDR3aa: CASSIVGGIYGYTF
abundance: .; v_gene: TRBV28; d_gene: .; j_gene: TRBJ1-2; CDR3nt: TGTGCCAGCACCATGAGCACAGGGACTTTTTACTATGGCTACACCTTC; CDR3aa: CASTMSTGTFYYGYTF
abundance: .; v_gene: TRBV3-1/TRBV3-2; d_gene: TRBD1; j_gene: TRBJ1-3; CDR3nt: TGTGCCAGCGGCCAGGGGGGGGGCGTTGGAAACACCATATATTTT; CDR3aa: CASGQGGGVGNTIYF
abundance: .; v_gene: TRBV15; d_gene: TRBD2; j_gene: TRBJ2-1; CDR3nt: TGTGCCACCAGCTGGGGACTAGCGGTTAACAATGAGCAGTTCTTC; CDR3aa: CATSWGLAVNNEQFF
abundance: .; v_gene: TRBV3-1/TRBV3-2; d_gene: TRBD1; j_gene: TRBJ2-3; CDR3nt: TGTGCCAGCAGCCTACAGGGGGCGGGAACAGATACGCAGTATTTT; CDR3aa: CASSLQGAGTDTQYF
abundance: .; v_gene: TRBV27; d_gene: .; j_gene: TRBJ1-2; CDR3nt: TGTGCCAGCAGTTTATCAGGCCTCTATGGCTACACCTTC; CDR3aa: CASSLSGLYGYTF
abundance: .; v_gene: TRBV4-3; d_gene: .; j_gene: TRBJ1-1; CDR3nt: TGCGCCAGCAGCCCGACGGGGTTCTGGGAGTCTGAAGCTTTCTTT; CDR3aa: CASSPTGFWESEAFF
abundance: .; v_gene: TRBV4-3; d_gene: TRBD1; j_gene: TRBJ2-7; CDR3nt: TGCGCCAGCAGCGGCGGACAGGGGGCTTCCGAGCAGTACTTC; CDR3aa: CASSGGQGASEQYF
abundance: .; v_gene: TRBV7-3; d_gene: TRBD1; j_gene: TRBJ2-7; CDR3nt: TGTGCCAGCAGCTCTACTAGGACAGGGGCAGACTACGAGCAGTACTTC; CDR3aa: CASSSTRTGADYEQYF
abundance: .; v_gene: TRBV6-5; d_gene: .; j_gene: TRBJ1-5; CDR3nt: TGTGCCAGCAGTCTCCAGGGATATAGCAATCAGCCCCAGCATTTT; CDR3aa: CASSLQGYSNQPQHF
abundance: .; v_gene: TRBV24-1; d_gene: .; j_gene: TRBJ2-3; CDR3nt: TGTGCCACCGCAGGGGCAGCAGATACGCAGTATTTT; CDR3aa: CATAGAADTQYF
abundance: .; v_gene: TRBV29-1; d_gene: .; j_gene: TRBJ1-2; CDR3nt: TGCAGCGTTGGGGTGAACCACAGGGCTGGCTACACCTTC; CDR3aa: CSVGVNHRAGYTF
abundance: .; v_gene: TRBV14; d_gene: TRBD1; j_gene: TRBJ1-6; CDR3nt: TGTGCCAGCACCAATCGGGACAGCCTCTATAGCTCCTATAATTCACCCCTCCACTTT; CDR3aa: CASTNRDSLYSSYNSPLHF
abundance: .; v_gene: TRBV4-1; d_gene: .; j_gene: TRBJ1-4; CDR3nt: TGCGCCAGCAGCCAAGATCCCATTTCAACTAATGAAAAACTGTTTTTT; CDR3aa: CASSQDPISTNEKLFF
abundance: .; v_gene: TRBV29-1; d_gene: .; j_gene: TRBJ1-5; CDR3nt: TGCAGCGTTGCCAGGGGCAATAGCAATCAGCCCCAGCATTTT; CDR3aa: CSVARGNSNQPQHF
abundance: .; v_gene: TRBV19; d_gene: .; j_gene: TRBJ2-5; CDR3nt: TGTGCCACCGGGGGAGAGACCCAGTACTTC; CDR3aa: CATGGETQYF
abundance: .; v_gene: TRBV7-3; d_gene: .; j_gene: TRBJ2-4; CDR3nt: TGTGCCAGCAGCGGGCCTTCTCAAAACATTCAGTACTTC; CDR3aa: CASSGPSQNIQYF